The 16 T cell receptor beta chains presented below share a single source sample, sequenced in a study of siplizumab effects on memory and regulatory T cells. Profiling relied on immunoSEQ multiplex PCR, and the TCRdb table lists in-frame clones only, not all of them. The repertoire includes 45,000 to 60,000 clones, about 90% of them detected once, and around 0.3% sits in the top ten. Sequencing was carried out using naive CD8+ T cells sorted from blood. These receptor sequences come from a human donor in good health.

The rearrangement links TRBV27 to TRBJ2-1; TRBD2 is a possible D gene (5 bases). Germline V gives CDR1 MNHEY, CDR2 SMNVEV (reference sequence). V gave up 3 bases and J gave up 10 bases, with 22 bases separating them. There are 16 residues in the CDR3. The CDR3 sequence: CASSFLATGSIGEQFF. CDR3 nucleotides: TGTGCCAGCAGTTTCTTAGCGACGGGTTCGATTGGAGAGCAGTTCTTC.

The CDR3: CASSYTGQGNFEQYF. For the CDR3, the DNA is TGTGCCAGCAGTTACACGGGTCAGGGGAATTTCGAGCAGTACTTC. The chain is built from TRBV6-5 and TRBJ2-5; perhaps TRBD1 as D (6 bases). The DNA end is more similar to TRBJ2-7, so the J call may be wrong. Per the germline V gene, CDR1 is MNHEY and CDR2 is SVGAGI. The CDR3 runs to 15 residues.

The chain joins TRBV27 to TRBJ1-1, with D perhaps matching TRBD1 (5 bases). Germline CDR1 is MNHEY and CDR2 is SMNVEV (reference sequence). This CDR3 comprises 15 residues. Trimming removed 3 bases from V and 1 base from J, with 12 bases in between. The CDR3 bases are TGTGCCAGCAGTTTGGGACCCCCTACGAACACTGAAGCTTTCTTT. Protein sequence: CASSLGPPTNTEAFF.

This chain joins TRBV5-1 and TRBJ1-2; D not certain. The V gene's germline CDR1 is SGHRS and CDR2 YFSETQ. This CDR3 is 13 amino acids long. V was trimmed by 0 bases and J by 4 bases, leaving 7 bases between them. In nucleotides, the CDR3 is TGCGCCAGCAGCTTGGAGGCAGGCTATGGCTACACCTTC. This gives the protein CASSLEAGYGYTF.

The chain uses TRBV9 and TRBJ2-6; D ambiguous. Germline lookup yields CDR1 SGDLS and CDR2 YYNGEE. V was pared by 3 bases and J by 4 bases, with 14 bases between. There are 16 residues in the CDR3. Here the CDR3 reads CASSASDLRGANVLTF. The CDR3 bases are TGTGCCAGCAGCGCCTCGGACCTCCGGGGGGCCAACGTCCTGACTTTC. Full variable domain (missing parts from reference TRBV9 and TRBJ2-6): DSGVTQTPKHLITATGQRVTLRCSPRSGDLSVYWYQQSLDQGLQFLIQYYNGEERAKGNILERFSAQQFPDLHSELNLSSLELGDSALYFCASSASDLRGANVLTFGAGSRLTVL.

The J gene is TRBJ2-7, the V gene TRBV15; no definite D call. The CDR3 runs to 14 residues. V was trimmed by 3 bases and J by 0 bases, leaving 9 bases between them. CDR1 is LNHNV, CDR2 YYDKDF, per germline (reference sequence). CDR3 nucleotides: TGTGCCACCAGCAGCAGTTTCAGCTCCTACGAGCAGTACTTC. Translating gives CATSSSFSSYEQYF.

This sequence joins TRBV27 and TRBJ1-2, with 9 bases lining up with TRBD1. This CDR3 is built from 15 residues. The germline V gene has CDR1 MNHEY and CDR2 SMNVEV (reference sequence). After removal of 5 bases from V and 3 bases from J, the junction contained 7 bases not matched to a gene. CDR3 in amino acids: CASSTGQGSYYGYTF. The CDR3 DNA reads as TGTGCCAGCAGTACGGGACAGGGTTCGTACTATGGCTACACCTTC.

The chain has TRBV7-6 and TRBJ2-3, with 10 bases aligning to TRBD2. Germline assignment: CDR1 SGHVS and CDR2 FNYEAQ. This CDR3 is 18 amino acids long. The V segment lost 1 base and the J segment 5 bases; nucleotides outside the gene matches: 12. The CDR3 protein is CASSLDVLAGAKGDTQYF. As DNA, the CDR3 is TGTGCCAGCAGCTTAGACGTCCTAGCGGGAGCCAAGGGAGATACGCAGTATTTT.

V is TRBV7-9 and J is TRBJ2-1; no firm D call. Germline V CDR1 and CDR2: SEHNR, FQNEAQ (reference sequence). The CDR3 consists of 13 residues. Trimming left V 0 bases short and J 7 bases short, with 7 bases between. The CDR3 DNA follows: TGTGCCAGCAGCTTAGCGCTTAGAAATGAGCAGTTCTTC. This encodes CASSLALRNEQFF.

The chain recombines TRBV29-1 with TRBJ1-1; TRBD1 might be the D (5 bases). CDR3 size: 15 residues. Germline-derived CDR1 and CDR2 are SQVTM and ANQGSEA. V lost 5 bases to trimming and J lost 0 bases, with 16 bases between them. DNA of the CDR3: TGCAGCGTTCGCAGGAGCCGGGGGATGAACACTGAAGCTTTCTTT. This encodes CSVRRSRGMNTEAFF.

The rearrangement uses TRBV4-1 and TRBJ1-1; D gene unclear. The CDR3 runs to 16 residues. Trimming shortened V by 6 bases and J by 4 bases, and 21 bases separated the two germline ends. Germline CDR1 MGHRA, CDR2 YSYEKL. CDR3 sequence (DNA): TGCGCCAGCAGTCTCGACGGGAGCCCGGGCGCCACTGAAGCTTTCTTT. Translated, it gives CASSLDGSPGATEAFF.

This CDR3 is CASSLEGRSYVSNTGELFF. The CDR3 DNA reads TGTGCCAGCAGCTTAGAGGGCAGGTCCTACGTTTCGAACACCGGGGAGCTGTTTTTT. The chain joins TRBV11-2 to TRBJ2-2; no clear D gene. The length of the CDR3 is 19 residues. Germline V lookup: CDR1 SGHAT, CDR2 FQNNGV. V was trimmed by 0 bases and J by 0 bases, leaving 17 bases between them.

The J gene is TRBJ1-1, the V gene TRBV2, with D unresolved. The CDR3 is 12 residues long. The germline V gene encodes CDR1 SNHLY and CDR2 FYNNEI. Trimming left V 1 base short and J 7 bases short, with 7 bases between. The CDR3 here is CASSEVLFEAFF. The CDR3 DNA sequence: TGTGCCAGCAGTGAAGTACTATTTGAAGCTTTCTTT.

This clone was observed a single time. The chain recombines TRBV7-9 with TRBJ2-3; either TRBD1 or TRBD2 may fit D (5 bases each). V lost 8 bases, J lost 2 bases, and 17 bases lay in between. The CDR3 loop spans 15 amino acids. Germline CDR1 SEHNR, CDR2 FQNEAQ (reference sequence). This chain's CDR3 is CASRDPGPITDTQYF. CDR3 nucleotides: TGTGCCAGCCGAGACCCGGGACCTATCACAGATACGCAGTATTTT.

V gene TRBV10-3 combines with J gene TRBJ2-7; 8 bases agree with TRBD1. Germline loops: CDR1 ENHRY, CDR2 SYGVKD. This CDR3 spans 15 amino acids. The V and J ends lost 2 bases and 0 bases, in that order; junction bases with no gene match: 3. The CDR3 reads CAISEAQGVSYEQYF. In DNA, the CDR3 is TGTGCCATCAGTGAGGCACAGGGGGTCTCCTACGAGCAGTACTTC.

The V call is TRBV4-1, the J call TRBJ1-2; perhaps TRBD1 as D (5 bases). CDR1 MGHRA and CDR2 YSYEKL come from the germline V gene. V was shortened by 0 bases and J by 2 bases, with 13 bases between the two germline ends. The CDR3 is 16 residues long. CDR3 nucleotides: TGCGCCAGCAGCCAAGACGGAGGTGGGGGGAACTATGGCTACACCTTC. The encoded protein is CASSQDGGGGNYGYTF.